One sample yielded the 5 T cell receptor beta chains listed below, sequenced in a study of beta chain features in type 1 diabetes. Notes on the study in general: Type 1 diabetes patients showed a moderate but significant shortening of TCRB CDR3s in all four CD4+ subsets.

The investigators reverse transcribed all of the isolated RNA, so they sequenced expressed TCRB transcripts. The data were produced by immunoSEQ multiplex PCR, yet TCRdb's version contains in-frame clones alone and is incomplete. Among under 300,000 clones listed, roughly 16% were seen once. No antigen has been assigned to these receptors. The sequencing sample was made of naive CD4+ T cells from blood. Source of these receptors: a man aged 25-45 years with type 1 diabetes.

This clone appeared a few times. J is TRBJ2-2 and V is TRBV7-9, with unresolved D. From germline, CDR1 is SEHNR and CDR2 FQNEAQ (reference sequence). V gave up 5 bases and J gave up 8 bases, with 6 bases separating them. The CDR3 runs 11 residues. For the CDR3, the DNA is TGTGCCAGCAGCGGGATAGGGGAGCTGTTTTTT. Encoded protein: CASSGIGELFF. Together with reference TRBV7-9 and TRBJ2-2, the CDR3 gives the full variable domain: DTGVSQNPRHKITKRGQNVTFRCDPISEHNRLYWYRQTLGQGPEFLTYFQNEAQLEKSRLLSDRFSAERPKGSFSTLEIQRTEQGDSAMYLCASSGIGELFFGEGSRLTVL.

The J gene is TRBJ2-2, the V gene TRBV4-3; D gene unclear. Germline V lookup: CDR1 LGHNA, CDR2 YSLEER. This CDR3 has 14 amino acids. V was shortened by 0 bases and J by 5 bases, with 7 bases between the two germline ends. CDR3 amino acids: CASSQEGVTGELFF. CDR3 sequence (DNA): TGCGCCAGCAGCCAAGAGGGTGTAACCGGGGAGCTGTTTTTT.

V is TRBV18 and J is TRBJ2-7; no clear D. The V gene's germline CDR1 is KGHSH and CDR2 LQKENI. The length of the CDR3 is 15 residues. V dropped 5 bases and J dropped 0 bases, with 14 bases sitting between them. DNA for the CDR3: TGTGCCAGCTCAAACACGGGTAGCAGCTCCTACGAGCAGTACTTC. It is translated as CASSNTGSSSYEQYF. The full variable domain, completed using reference TRBV18 and TRBJ2-7, is NAGVMQNPRHLVRRRGQEARLRCSPMKGHSHVYWYRQLPEEGLKFMVYLQKENIIDESGMPKERFSAEFPKEGPSILRIQQVVRGDSAAYFCASSNTGSSSYEQYFGPGTRLTVT.

Only a few counts were recorded for this clone. This sequence joins TRBV7-2 and TRBJ2-3, with D unresolved. The V end lost 4 bases, the J end lost 2 bases, and 7 bases lay between the germline ends. CDR3 length: 13 amino acids. Germline CDR1 is SGHTA and CDR2 is FQGNSA. In DNA form, the CDR3 reads TGTGCCAGCAGCTCCCTGGTCACAGATACGCAGTATTTT. Its translation is CASSSLVTDTQYF.

This clone was observed a few times. The genes are TRBV4-1 and TRBJ2-5; weak D call: TRBD1 (5 bases). Trimming took 0 bases from V and 5 from J, leaving 7 bases between them. The length of the CDR3 is 13 residues. Germline values: CDR1 MGHRA, CDR2 YSYEKL. CDR3 amino acids: CASSQESGETQYF. The CDR3 region has the DNA TGCGCCAGCAGCCAAGAATCAGGGGAGACCCAGTACTTC.